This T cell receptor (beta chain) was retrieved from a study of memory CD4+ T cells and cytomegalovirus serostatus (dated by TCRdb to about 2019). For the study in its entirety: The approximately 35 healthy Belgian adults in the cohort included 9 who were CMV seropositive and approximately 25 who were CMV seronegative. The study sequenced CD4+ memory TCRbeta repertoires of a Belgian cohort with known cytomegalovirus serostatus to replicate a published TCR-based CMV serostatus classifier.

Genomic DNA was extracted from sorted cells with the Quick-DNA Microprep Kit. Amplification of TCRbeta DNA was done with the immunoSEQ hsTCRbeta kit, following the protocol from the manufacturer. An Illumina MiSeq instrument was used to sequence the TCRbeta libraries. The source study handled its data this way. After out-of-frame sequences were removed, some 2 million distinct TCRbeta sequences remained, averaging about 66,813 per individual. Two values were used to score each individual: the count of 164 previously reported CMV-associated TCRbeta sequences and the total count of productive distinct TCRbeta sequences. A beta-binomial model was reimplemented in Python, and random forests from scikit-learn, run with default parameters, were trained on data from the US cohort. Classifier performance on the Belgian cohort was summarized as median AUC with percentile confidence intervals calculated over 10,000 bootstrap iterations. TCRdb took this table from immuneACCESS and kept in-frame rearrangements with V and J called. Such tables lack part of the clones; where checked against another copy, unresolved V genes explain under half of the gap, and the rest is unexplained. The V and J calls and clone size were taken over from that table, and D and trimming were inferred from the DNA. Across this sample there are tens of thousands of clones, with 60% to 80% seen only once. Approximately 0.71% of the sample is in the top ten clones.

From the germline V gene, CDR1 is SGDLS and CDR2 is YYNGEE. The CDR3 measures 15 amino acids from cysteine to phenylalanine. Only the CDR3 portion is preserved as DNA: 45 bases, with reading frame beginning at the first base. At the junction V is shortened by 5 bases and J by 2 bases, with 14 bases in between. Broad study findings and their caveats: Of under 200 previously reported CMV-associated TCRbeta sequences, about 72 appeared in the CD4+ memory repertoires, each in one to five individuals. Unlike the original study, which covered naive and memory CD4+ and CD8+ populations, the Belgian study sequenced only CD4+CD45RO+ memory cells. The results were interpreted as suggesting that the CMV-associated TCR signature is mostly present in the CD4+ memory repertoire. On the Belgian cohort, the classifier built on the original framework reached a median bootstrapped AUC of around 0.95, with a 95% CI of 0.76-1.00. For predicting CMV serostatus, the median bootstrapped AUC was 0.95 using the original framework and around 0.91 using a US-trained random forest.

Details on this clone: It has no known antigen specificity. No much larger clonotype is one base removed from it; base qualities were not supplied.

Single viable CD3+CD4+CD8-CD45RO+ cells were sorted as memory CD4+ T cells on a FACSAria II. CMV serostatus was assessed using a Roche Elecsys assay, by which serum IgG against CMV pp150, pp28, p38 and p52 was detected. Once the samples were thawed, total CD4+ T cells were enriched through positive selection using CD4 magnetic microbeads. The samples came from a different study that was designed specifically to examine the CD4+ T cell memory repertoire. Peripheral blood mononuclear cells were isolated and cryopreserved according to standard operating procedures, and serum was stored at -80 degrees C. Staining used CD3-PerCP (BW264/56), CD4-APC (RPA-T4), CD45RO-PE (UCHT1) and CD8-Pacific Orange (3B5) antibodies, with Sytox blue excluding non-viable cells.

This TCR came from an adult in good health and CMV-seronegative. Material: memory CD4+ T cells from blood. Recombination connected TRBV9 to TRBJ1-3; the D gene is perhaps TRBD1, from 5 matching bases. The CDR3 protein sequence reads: CASSSLGVTGNTIYF. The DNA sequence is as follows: TGTGCCAGCAGTTCATTAGGGGTAACTGGAAACACCATATATTTT.